This T cell receptor beta chain comes out of a study of blood T cells in healthy people across ages. This CDR3 region has 16 residues. CDR1 and CDR2 from the germline V gene are LGHDT and YNNKEL (reference sequence). Study-level findings and limits: It was found that TCR beta diversity correlated strongly with the percentage of naive T cells. Expanded clonotype changes were possibly confounded by unknown donor CMV status.

Remarks on this clonotype: Its antigen is not known.

Primers used in a second PCR of roughly 6 to 11 cycles were a sample-barcoded 5' primer and a J-beta primer mix. There were at least 2.5 million CDR3-containing paired-end reads obtained from each sample. In TCRdb, the 5' RACE reads were re-called with MiXCR into one record per CDR3 protein. Of about 830,000 distinct CDR3 sequences listed, 60% to 80% are singletons. Source material: blood. This TCR came from a young man in good health. The rearrangement links TRBV3-1 to TRBJ2-7, with TRBD1 matching over 8 bases. The J call may not be correct, given that the DNA end is closer to TRBJ2-5. CDR3 protein: CASSQADRGTTRTQYF. Here the CDR3 DNA reads TGTGCCAGCAGCCAAGCAGACAGGGGCACTACGCGGACCCAGTACTTC.